A single sample is the source of the 29 T cell receptor beta chains below, sequenced in a study of somatic mutations in cytotoxic T cells in rheumatoid arthritis. Assay: immunoSEQ multiplex PCR; the TCRdb copy retains only in-frame clones and omits some. The sample has about 14,000 clones; more than 60% are singletons. Sample: CD8+ T cells sorted from blood. These receptors were collected from an adult with rheumatoid arthritis.

This clone was seen just once. The chain employs TRBV4-1 and TRBJ2-6; D unresolved. Trimming pared 4 bases from V and 4 bases from J, leaving 11 bases between. Germline V CDR1 and CDR2: MGHRA, YSYEKL. The CDR3 length is 15 residues. CDR3 nucleotide sequence: TGCGCCAGCAGCCTTGAGGAAGGGGGGGCCAACGTCCTGACTTTC. Amino acid sequence: CASSLEEGGANVLTF.

The chain combines TRBV7-9 with TRBJ2-7; D is undetermined. CDR3 size: 12 residues. The V gene lost 1 base and the J gene lost 6 bases, with 7 bases spanning the gap. The germline V gene encodes CDR1 SEHNR and CDR2 FQNEAQ (reference sequence). CDR3 DNA: TGTGCCAGCAGCTTAGGAGGTTCCGAGCAGTACTTC. Its translation is CASSLGGSEQYF.

A few counts support this clone. J is TRBJ2-2 and V is TRBV7-9, with no clear D. The CDR3 is 14 residues long. V was shortened by 0 bases and J by 7 bases, with 9 bases between the two germline ends. Germline V lookup: CDR1 SEHNR, CDR2 FQNEAQ (reference sequence). CDR3 sequence (DNA): TGTGCCAGCAGCTTAGCAAGGCTTGGCGGGGAGCTGTTTTTT. Protein: CASSLARLGGELFF. Full variable domain (missing parts from reference TRBV7-9 and TRBJ2-2): DTGVSQNPRHKITKRGQNVTFRCDPISEHNRLYWYRQTLGQGPEFLTYFQNEAQLEKSRLLSDRFSAERPKGSFSTLEIQRTEQGDSAMYLCASSLARLGGELFFGEGSRLTVL.

V gene TRBV6-1 combines with J gene TRBJ1-2; D is ambiguous. Trimming took off 3 bases at V and 3 bases at J, with 14 bases between the two ends. This CDR3 has 15 amino acids. Germline V gene sequence: CDR1 MNHNS, CDR2 SASEGT. The CDR3 spells CASSEMSPSYYGYTF. The DNA for the CDR3 is TGTGCCAGCAGTGAGATGTCTCCCTCTTACTATGGCTACACCTTC.

The chain employs TRBV7-9 and TRBJ1-2; tentative D call: TRBD1 (6 bases). V was shortened by 4 bases and J by 2 bases, with 14 bases between the two germline ends. Germline loops: CDR1 SEHNR, CDR2 FQNEAQ (reference sequence). The CDR3 length is 15 residues. CDR3 loop: CASSSPGDLNYGYTF. CDR3 sequence (DNA): TGTGCCAGCAGCTCGCCAGGGGACCTGAACTATGGCTACACCTTC. Based on the CDR3 plus reference TRBV7-9 and TRBJ1-2, the full variable domain is DTGVSQNPRHKITKRGQNVTFRCDPISEHNRLYWYRQTLGQGPEFLTYFQNEAQLEKSRLLSDRFSAERPKGSFSTLEIQRTEQGDSAMYLCASSSPGDLNYGYTFGSGTRLTVV.

This clone is medium-sized in the sample. This chain connects TRBV29-1 to TRBJ2-5, with 8 bases identical to TRBD2. The CDR3 consists of 14 residues. Losses at the gene ends were 3 bases for V and 5 bases for J; bases not matched to a gene: 8. Germline V gene lookup returns CDR1 SQVTM and CDR2 ANQGSEA. The CDR3 coding sequence is TGCAGCGTTGACGGACTAGCACCGCGTGAGACCCAGTACTTC. This translates into CSVDGLAPRETQYF.

The chain recombines TRBV28 with TRBJ1-4, with D unresolved. Germline V gene lookup returns CDR1 MDHEN and CDR2 SYDVKM. The CDR3 runs to 14 residues. V was cut by 4 bases and J by 7 bases, with 13 bases left in between. CDR3 nucleotide sequence: TGTGCCAGCAGTTCCGAACAATGGGCTGAAAAACTGTTTTTT. Its protein product is CASSSEQWAEKLFF.

The chain links TRBV18 to TRBJ1-1; 7 nucleotides match TRBD1. V was clipped by 3 bases and J by 11 bases; unmatched bases: 6. The length of the CDR3 is 12 residues. Germline V gene lookup returns CDR1 KGHSH and CDR2 LQKENI. CDR3 DNA: TGTGCCAGCTCACCTCCGGGACAGTTTGCTTTCTTT. Its translation: CASSPPGQFAFF.

The chain recombines TRBV28 with TRBJ2-2, with TRBD1 identical over 8 bases. The CDR3 covers 18 residues. Germline V gene sequence: CDR1 MDHEN, CDR2 SYDVKM. V lost 2 bases to trimming and J lost 2 bases; unmatched junction nucleotides: 10. This CDR3 is CASSLTPWTGSNTGELFF. CDR3 sequence (DNA): TGTGCCAGCAGTTTAACCCCCTGGACAGGGAGTAACACCGGGGAGCTGTTTTTT. Full variable domain (outside the CDR3, taken from reference TRBV28 and TRBJ2-2): DVKVTQSSRYLVKRTGEKVFLECVQDMDHENMFWYRQDPGLGLRLIYFSYDVKMKEKGDIPEGYSVSREKKERFSLILESASTNQTSMYLCASSLTPWTGSNTGELFFGEGSRLTVL.

Only one count was recorded for this clone. The V and J genes are TRBV5-5 and TRBJ2-1; D not resolved. The CDR3 runs 16 residues. The V gene lost 0 bases and the J gene lost 6 bases, with 16 bases spanning the gap. CDR1 SGHKS and CDR2 YYEKEE come from the germline V gene (reference sequence). The CDR3: CASSLDHFIVSNEQFF. The CDR3 nucleotides read TGTGCCAGCAGCTTGGATCATTTTATCGTCTCCAATGAGCAGTTCTTC. Filled out from reference TRBV5-5 and TRBJ2-1, the complete variable domain reads DAGVTQSPTHLIKTRGQQVTLRCSPISGHKSVSWYQQVLGQGPQFIFQYYEKEERGRGNFPDRFSARQFPNYSSELNVNALLLGDSALYLCASSLDHFIVSNEQFFGPGTRLTVL.

The gene calls are TRBV4-2 and TRBJ2-3, with 7 bases identical to TRBD2. CDR3 length: 14 amino acids. The J segment lost 4 bases and the V segment lost 4 bases, leaving 5 bases of the junction unmatched. The germline gives CDR1 LGHNA, CDR2 YNFKEQ. Here the CDR3 reads CASSPGGTADTQYF. DNA for the CDR3: TGTGCCAGCAGCCCGGGGGGTACGGCAGATACGCAGTATTTT.

The gene calls are TRBV2 and TRBJ1-1; perhaps TRBD1 as D (6 bases). The CDR3 runs 12 residues. Germline CDR1 is SNHLY and CDR2 is FYNNEI. V was cut by 9 bases and J by 1 base, with 9 bases left in between. This CDR3 is CASSQGNTEAFF. CDR3 DNA: TGTGCCAGTTCACAGGGGAACACTGAAGCTTTCTTT. Drawing the rest from reference TRBV2 and TRBJ1-1, the complete variable domain is EPEVTQTPSHQVTQMGQEVILRCVPISNHLYFYWYRQILGQKVEFLVSFYNNEISEKSEIFDDQFSVERPDGSNFTLKIRSTKLEDSAMYFCASSQGNTEAFFGQGTRLTVV.

The chain employs TRBV7-9 and TRBJ1-2; TRBD1 matches 8 bases. The CDR3 runs 14 residues. Germline V gene lookup returns CDR1 SEHNR and CDR2 FQNEAQ (reference sequence). V lost 5 bases and J lost 3; bases outside the gene matches: 5. The CDR3 protein is CASSNGTGYYGYTF. CDR3 nucleotides: TGTGCCAGCAGCAACGGGACAGGATACTATGGCTACACCTTC.

A few counts support this clone. The chain employs TRBV27 and TRBJ1-1; D possibly corresponds to TRBD1 (6 bases). Per the germline V gene, CDR1 is MNHEY and CDR2 is SMNVEV (reference sequence). This CDR3 spans 13 amino acids. Trimming took off 7 bases at V and 5 bases at J, with 14 bases between the two ends. The CDR3, as DNA: TGTGCCAGCATCGTGGACAGCGGGACTGAAGCTTTCTTT. This sequence encodes CASIVDSGTEAFF.

This clone has more than one count but fewer than ten. The chain employs TRBV10-3 and TRBJ1-6, with D uncertain. Looked up from germline, CDR1 is ENHRY and CDR2 is SYGVKD. The germline V and J ends were trimmed by 0 bases and 7 bases, with 4 bases remaining between them. The length of the CDR3 is 13 residues. The CDR3 reads CAISESENSPLHF. The DNA of the CDR3 is TGTGCCATCAGTGAGTCGGAGAATTCACCCCTCCACTTT.

The chain has TRBV6-1 and TRBJ2-5; D not certain. From germline, CDR1 is MNHNS and CDR2 SASEGT. There are 14 residues in the CDR3. Trimming left V 2 bases short and J 4 bases short, with 11 bases between. Written as DNA, the CDR3 is TGTGCCAGCAGTGAATACCAAGCAGGAGAGACCCAGTACTTC. The encoded protein is CASSEYQAGETQYF.

The rearrangement joins TRBV28 to TRBJ2-7; D remains ambiguous. This CDR3 is built from 14 residues. The germline V and J ends were trimmed by 4 bases and 3 bases, with 13 bases remaining between them. Germline-derived CDR1 and CDR2 are MDHEN and SYDVKM. Here the CDR3 DNA reads TGTGCCAGCAGTTCCCGGACGGTAATCTACGAGCAGTACGTC. Its translation: CASSSRTVIYEQYV.

The gene calls are TRBV5-4 and TRBJ1-2, with D possibly matching TRBD1 (5 bases). The germline gives CDR1 SGHNT, CDR2 YYREEE (reference sequence). This CDR3 is built from 13 residues. V was pared by 2 bases and J by 8 bases, with 13 bases between. The CDR3 spells CASSFFGTSGYTF. Here the CDR3 DNA reads TGTGCCAGCAGCTTCTTTGGGACTTCGGGCTACACCTTC.

The rearrangement joins TRBV23-1 to TRBJ1-6; D gene unclear. TRBV23-1 is an ORF, with its function uncertain. V lost 4 bases and J 9 bases, leaving 16 bases between the germline ends. The CDR3 length is 15 residues. The CDR3 region is CASSRRGGLGSPLHF. DNA for the CDR3: TGCGCCAGCAGTCGGCGAGGCGGACTCGGTTCACCCCTCCACTTT.

This chain joins TRBV7-8 and TRBJ2-5; 7 bases fit TRBD2. The CDR3 extends over 16 amino acids. Germline-derived CDR1 and CDR2 are SGHVS and FQNEAQ. Losses at the gene ends were 5 bases for V and 1 base for J; bases not matched to a gene: 10. CDR3 bases: TGTGCCAGCAGCCGCCGTCAGCGGGGAGGCCAAGAGACCCAGTACTTC. Protein product: CASSRRQRGGQETQYF.

The V gene is TRBV2, the J gene TRBJ1-2; D not certain. Germline CDR1 is SNHLY and CDR2 is FYNNEI. The V and J ends lost 4 bases and 0 bases respectively, with 12 bases between them. This CDR3 comprises 15 residues. CDR3 coding DNA: TGTGCCAGCAGTGTGGAGGGCGGTCCTAACTATGGCTACACCTTC. It translates to CASSVEGGPNYGYTF.

This chain connects TRBV29-1 to TRBJ1-2; a weak D match, TRBD1 (5 bases). V gave up 4 bases and J gave up 3 bases, with 9 bases separating them. The CDR3 loop spans 12 amino acids. CDR1 SQVTM and CDR2 ANQGSEA come from the germline V gene. In DNA form, the CDR3 reads TGCAGCGTTGGGGACGGTGACTATGGCTACACCTTC. Amino acid sequence: CSVGDGDYGYTF.

The genes are TRBV10-3 and TRBJ2-6; no definite D call. This CDR3 comprises 15 residues. From germline, CDR1 is ENHRY and CDR2 SYGVKD. V was trimmed by 0 bases and J by 4 bases, leaving 7 bases between them. The CDR3 nucleotides are TGTGCCATCAGTGAGTCGCCCAGGGGGGCCAACGTCCTGACTTTC. This gives the protein CAISESPRGANVLTF.

This chain links TRBV11-2 with TRBJ1-2, with TRBD1 matching 7 bases. From germline, CDR1 is SGHAT and CDR2 FQNNGV. The CDR3 covers 14 residues. J was trimmed by 2 bases and V by 3 bases; bases with no gene match: 3. This CDR3 is CASSFRGRNYGYTF. CDR3 DNA sequence: TGTGCCAGCAGCTTTAGGGGGCGAAACTATGGCTACACCTTC. The whole variable domain, filled in from reference TRBV11-2 and TRBJ1-2, reads EAGVAQSPRYKIIEKRQSVAFWCNPISGHATLYWYQQILGQGPKLLIQFQNNGVVDDSQLPKDRFSAERLKGVDSTLKIQPAKLEDSAVYLCASSFRGRNYGYTFGSGTRLTVV.

This clone came up a few times. The V gene is TRBV28, the J gene TRBJ2-7; D uncertain. Looked up from germline, CDR1 is MDHEN and CDR2 is SYDVKM. V lost 4 bases to trimming and J lost 3 bases, with 13 bases between them. The CDR3 runs to 14 residues. Here the CDR3 reads CASSSPRRSYEQYV. As DNA, the CDR3 is TGTGCCAGCAGTTCTCCCAGACGGAGCTACGAGCAGTACGTC.

This clone was seen only a few times. CDR3 nucleotide sequence: TGTGCCAGCAGTTCTAGGGGGGGCTATGGCTACACCTTC. This encodes CASSSRGGYGYTF. This rearrangement joins TRBV27 to TRBJ1-2; D perhaps matches TRBD1 (6 bases). Germline-derived CDR1 and CDR2 are MNHEY and SMNVEV (reference sequence). The CDR3 is 13 residues long. Trimming removed 4 bases from V and 4 bases from J, with 10 bases in between.

This clone was recorded only once. This rearrangement joins TRBV7-9 to TRBJ2-4; D may correspond to TRBD1 or TRBD2 (6 bases each). The CDR3 spans 15 residues. CDR1 and CDR2 from the germline V gene are SEHNR and FQNEAQ (reference sequence). The ends were cut back, 3 bases at V and 9 bases at J, with 18 bases in the middle. DNA of the CDR3: TGTGCCAGCAGCTTCACACAGGGCCCCGGGAGCATTCAGTACTTC. This translates into CASSFTQGPGSIQYF. Full variable domain (rest looked up from reference TRBV7-9 and TRBJ2-4): DTGVSQNPRHKITKRGQNVTFRCDPISEHNRLYWYRQTLGQGPEFLTYFQNEAQLEKSRLLSDRFSAERPKGSFSTLEIQRTEQGDSAMYLCASSFTQGPGSIQYFGAGTRLSVL.

This clone was picked up a small number of times. This chain links TRBV28 with TRBJ1-5; D is undetermined. Germline CDR1 and CDR2: MDHEN and SYDVKM. V was trimmed by 6 bases and J by 4 bases, leaving 4 bases between them. This CDR3 is built from 11 residues. The CDR3 coding sequence is TGTGCCAGCAGACAAAATCAGCCCCAGCATTTT. Translating it yields CASRQNQPQHF.

The chain links TRBV2 to TRBJ2-7; D gene uncertain. CDR3 length: 12 amino acids. V was cut by 4 bases and J by 2 bases, with 6 bases left in between. Germline loops: CDR1 SNHLY, CDR2 FYNNEI. The chain's CDR3 is CASSGLAYEQYF. In DNA form, the CDR3 reads TGTGCCAGCAGTGGCCTGGCCTACGAGCAGTACTTC.